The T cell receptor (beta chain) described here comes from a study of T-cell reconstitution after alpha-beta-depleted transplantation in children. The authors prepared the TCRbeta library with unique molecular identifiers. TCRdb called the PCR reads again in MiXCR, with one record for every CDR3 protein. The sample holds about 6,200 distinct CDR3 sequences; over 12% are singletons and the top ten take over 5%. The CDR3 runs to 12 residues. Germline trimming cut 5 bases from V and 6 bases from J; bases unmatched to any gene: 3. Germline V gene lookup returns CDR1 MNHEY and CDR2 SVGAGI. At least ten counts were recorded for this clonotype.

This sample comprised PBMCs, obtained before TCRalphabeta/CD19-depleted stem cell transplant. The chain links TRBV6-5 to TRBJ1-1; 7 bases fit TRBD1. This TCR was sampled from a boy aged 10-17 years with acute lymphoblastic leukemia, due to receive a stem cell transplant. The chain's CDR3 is CASSNRGSEAFF. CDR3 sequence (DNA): TGTGCCAGCAGTAACAGGGGATCTGAAGCTTTCTTT.